A selection of T cell receptor beta chains follows, all from one sample in a study of beta chain features in type 1 diabetes. Assay used: immunoSEQ multiplex PCR; TCRdb lists only in-frame clones, some missing. The sample has under 300,000 clones; 8% are singletons. What was sequenced was central memory CD4+ T cells from blood. The receptors derive from a woman younger than 35 in good health. Each CDR3 is given with its conserved first and last residue. Fields, in order: D gene, J gene, V gene, CDR3 length, clone size, CDR3 DNA, CDR3 protein. A D gene is named only where the DNA matches it firmly. Expanded clones get a size class; other rows say once, few or many, or leave the size out.

d_gene: -
j_gene: TRBJ2-5
v_gene: TRBV15
len: 15
abundance: -
CDR3nt: TGTGCCACCAGCACCCAAAGGCAACTTCAAGAGACCCAGTACTTC
CDR3aa: CATSTQRQLQETQYF

d_gene: -
j_gene: TRBJ2-1
v_gene: TRBV9
len: 13
abundance: -
CDR3nt: TGTGCCAGCAGCGCCTTCACGCTCAATGAGCAGTTCTTC
CDR3aa: CASSAFTLNEQFF

d_gene: -
j_gene: TRBJ2-7
v_gene: TRBV25-1
len: 11
abundance: few
CDR3nt: TGTGCCAGCCGTCAGGGTAAAGAGCAGTACTTC
CDR3aa: CASRQGKEQYF

d_gene: -
j_gene: TRBJ1-3
v_gene: TRBV11-2
len: 16
abundance: few
CDR3nt: TGTGCCAGCAGCCCCGTGTTACTGAACTCTGGAAACACCATATATTTT
CDR3aa: CASSPVLLNSGNTIYF

d_gene: TRBD1
j_gene: TRBJ2-3
v_gene: TRBV5-1
len: 15
abundance: few
CDR3nt: TGCGCCAGCAGCCAGGGACAGGGCCTCACAGATACGCAGTATTTT
CDR3aa: CASSQGQGLTDTQYF

d_gene: -
j_gene: TRBJ2-4
v_gene: TRBV6-6
len: 14
abundance: -
CDR3nt: TGTGCCAGCATCCAAACGGGACTTGGTAACATTCAGTACTTC
CDR3aa: CASIQTGLGNIQYF

d_gene: TRBD2
j_gene: TRBJ2-1
v_gene: TRBV15
len: 14
abundance: -
CDR3nt: TGTGCCACCCGGACTAGCGGGCCGTACAATGAGCAGTTCTTC
CDR3aa: CATRTSGPYNEQFF

d_gene: -
j_gene: TRBJ2-3
v_gene: TRBV27
len: 14
abundance: -
CDR3nt: TGTGCCAGCAGACCACGGGGTAGGGTGGATACGCAGTATTTT
CDR3aa: CASRPRGRVDTQYF

d_gene: -
j_gene: TRBJ2-7
v_gene: TRBV21-1
len: 13
abundance: few
CDR3nt: TGTGCCAGCTTCCGACTAGCCGTGAACGAGCAGTACTTC
CDR3aa: CASFRLAVNEQYF

d_gene: -
j_gene: TRBJ2-5
v_gene: TRBV5-6
len: 14
abundance: -
CDR3nt: TGTGCCAGCAGATTGACAGGCAACCAAGAGACCCAGTACTTC
CDR3aa: CASRLTGNQETQYF

d_gene: TRBD2
j_gene: TRBJ2-1
v_gene: TRBV7-2
len: 15
abundance: few
CDR3nt: TGTGCCAGCAGCTTCGGGACTAGCGTCTACAATGAGCAGTTCTTC
CDR3aa: CASSFGTSVYNEQFF

d_gene: TRBD1
j_gene: TRBJ1-4
v_gene: TRBV4-1
len: 15
abundance: -
CDR3nt: TGCGCCAGCAGCCAGTCTCAGGGGGCGAGTTCGAAACTGTTTTTT
CDR3aa: CASSQSQGASSKLFF

d_gene: TRBD2
j_gene: TRBJ2-3
v_gene: TRBV15
len: 14
abundance: -
CDR3nt: TGTGCCACCAGCATGGCGGGAGACGCAGATACGCAGTATTTT
CDR3aa: CATSMAGDADTQYF

d_gene: -
j_gene: TRBJ2-3
v_gene: TRBV5-1
len: 14
abundance: few
CDR3nt: TGCGCCAGCAGCTCGGGGGCACTCACAGATACGCAGTATTTT
CDR3aa: CASSSGALTDTQYF

d_gene: -
j_gene: TRBJ1-1
v_gene: TRBV7-9
len: 14
abundance: few
CDR3nt: TGTGCCAGCAGCTTAGCCGGGCGGCTCACTGAAGCTTTCTTT
CDR3aa: CASSLAGRLTEAFF